These T cell receptor beta chains were read from a single sample in a study of shared clonotypes between healthy human individuals. The assay was immunoSEQ multiplex PCR, and TCRdb's table has in-frame clones only and misses some. The sample consists of about 490,000 clones, 70% to 80% of them appearing once. Sequenced material: PBMCs. These TCRs come from a woman aged 40 to 55 in good health. Some clones in this sample may be carry-over from other donors' samples. CDR3s include the opening cysteine and the closing phenylalanine or tryptophan. Fields, in order: V gene, clone size, D gene, J gene, CDR3 DNA, CDR3 protein. The D gene is left open where the match is weak. For some rows the clone size is stated as once, few or many, or as a class when expanded; others skip it.

v_call: TRBV27
clone_size: .
d_call: .
j_call: TRBJ2-3
cdr3_nt: TGTGCCAGCAGTTTAAGCCGCACAGGTACGCAGTATTTT
cdr3_aa: CASSLSRTGTQYF

v_call: TRBV2
clone_size: few
d_call: .
j_call: TRBJ2-4
cdr3_nt: TGTGCCAGCTGGGGGCTAGCCAAAAACATTCAGTACTTC
cdr3_aa: CASWGLAKNIQYF

v_call: TRBV27
clone_size: .
d_call: TRBD2
j_call: TRBJ2-1
cdr3_nt: TGTGCCAGCAGTTTGGCGTCCGCGGGAGTTAATGAGCAGTTCTTC
cdr3_aa: CASSLASAGVNEQFF

v_call: TRBV7-2
clone_size: once
d_call: .
j_call: TRBJ2-5
cdr3_nt: TGTGCCAGCAGCCGACCCGGGGCCCAAGAGACCCAGTACTTC
cdr3_aa: CASSRPGAQETQYF

v_call: TRBV29-1
clone_size: .
d_call: TRBD2
j_call: TRBJ2-1
cdr3_nt: TGCAGCGTTGCAACCCTAGCGGGGTCCAATGAGCAGTTCTTC
cdr3_aa: CSVATLAGSNEQFF

v_call: TRBV6-5
clone_size: .
d_call: TRBD2
j_call: TRBJ2-5
cdr3_nt: TGTGCCAGCAGCCTTAGCGGGAGGGCCGGGGAGACCCAGTACTTC
cdr3_aa: CASSLSGRAGETQYF

v_call: TRBV6-1
clone_size: .
d_call: TRBD2
j_call: TRBJ2-2
cdr3_nt: TGTGCCACCCGGACTAGCGGGAGAACCGGGGAGCTGTTTTTT
cdr3_aa: CATRTSGRTGELFF

v_call: TRBV2
clone_size: .
d_call: .
j_call: TRBJ2-1
cdr3_nt: TGTGCCAGCAGTGAGGCGTTTAGGGAGGAGCAGTTCTTC
cdr3_aa: CASSEAFREEQFF

v_call: TRBV6-5
clone_size: .
d_call: .
j_call: TRBJ2-1
cdr3_nt: TGTGCCAGCAGTTATGCGGGCCGGTGGTTCTTC
cdr3_aa: CASSYAGRWFF

v_call: TRBV6-1
clone_size: .
d_call: TRBD1
j_call: TRBJ2-6
cdr3_nt: TGTGCCAGCAGTGAGAGGACAGGGGGCGCGGCAGGGGCCAACGTCCTGACTTTC
cdr3_aa: CASSERTGGAAGANVLTF

v_call: TRBV6-5
clone_size: .
d_call: TRBD2
j_call: TRBJ2-5
cdr3_nt: TGTGCCGTTCTAGCGGGAGAAGGGGAGACCCAGTACTTC
cdr3_aa: CAVLAGEGETQYF

v_call: TRBV2
clone_size: .
d_call: .
j_call: TRBJ2-7
cdr3_nt: TGTGCCAGCAGGGGCTACGAGCAGTACTTC
cdr3_aa: CASRGYEQYF

v_call: TRBV6-4
clone_size: many
d_call: TRBD2
j_call: TRBJ2-1
cdr3_nt: TGTGCCAGCAGTAGCGGGACTAGCGGAAACAATGAGCAGTTCTTC
cdr3_aa: CASSSGTSGNNEQFF

v_call: TRBV5-1
clone_size: .
d_call: .
j_call: TRBJ1-4
cdr3_nt: TGCGCCAGCAGCTTGTCAACAGGACTAGCAACTAATGAAAAACTGTTTTTT
cdr3_aa: CASSLSTGLATNEKLFF

v_call: TRBV10-3
clone_size: few
d_call: TRBD2
j_call: TRBJ2-7
cdr3_nt: TGTGCCATCAGTGAGTCGGGACTAGCGGGAGGTAACGAGCAGTACTTC
cdr3_aa: CAISESGLAGGNEQYF

v_call: TRBV30
clone_size: .
d_call: TRBD2
j_call: TRBJ2-7
cdr3_nt: TGTGCCTGGGCGCGGGGGAGAGTGGGGGAGCAGTACTTC
cdr3_aa: CAWARGRVGEQYF

v_call: TRBV11-3
clone_size: .
d_call: TRBD2
j_call: TRBJ2-4
cdr3_nt: TGTGCCGGCACCGGGACTAGCGGGAGGGCCCCAGACGCCATTCAGTACTTC
cdr3_aa: CAGTGTSGRAPDAIQYF

v_call: TRBV20-1
clone_size: .
d_call: .
j_call: TRBJ1-5
cdr3_nt: TGCAGTGCCGGCGATCAGCCCCAGCATTTT
cdr3_aa: CSAGDQPQHF

v_call: TRBV29-1
clone_size: .
d_call: TRBD2
j_call: TRBJ2-3
cdr3_nt: TGCAGCGTTGATGTAGCGGGAGATACGCAGTATTTT
cdr3_aa: CSVDVAGDTQYF

v_call: TRBV5-1
clone_size: once
d_call: TRBD1
j_call: TRBJ2-3
cdr3_nt: TGCGCCAGCAGCTGGGGACAGGGGCCAGATACGCAGTATTTT
cdr3_aa: CASSWGQGPDTQYF

v_call: TRBV18
clone_size: .
d_call: .
j_call: TRBJ1-2
cdr3_nt: TGTGCCAGCTCACCAGCCGGGACGGACGACTATGGCTACACCTTC
cdr3_aa: CASSPAGTDDYGYTF

v_call: TRBV10-3
clone_size: .
d_call: .
j_call: TRBJ1-1
cdr3_nt: TGTGCCATCAGTGCCACGTTAGAGCTTAACACTGAAGCTTTCTTT
cdr3_aa: CAISATLELNTEAFF

v_call: TRBV4-1
clone_size: .
d_call: TRBD1
j_call: TRBJ1-5
cdr3_nt: TGTGCCAGCAGCCAAGATGAGGGGGCTCATCAGCCCCAGCATTTT
cdr3_aa: CASSQDEGAHQPQHF

v_call: TRBV9
clone_size: .
d_call: TRBD2
j_call: TRBJ2-5
cdr3_nt: TGTGTCAGCAGCGTTAGCGGGACCGAGACCCAGTACTTC
cdr3_aa: CVSSVSGTETQYF

v_call: TRBV19
clone_size: .
d_call: TRBD1
j_call: TRBJ2-7
cdr3_nt: TGTGCCAGTTTGGGACAGGCTTACGAGCAGTACTTC
cdr3_aa: CASLGQAYEQYF

v_call: TRBV29-1
clone_size: .
d_call: .
j_call: TRBJ2-7
cdr3_nt: TGCAGCATACAGACAGCCAGCTACGAGCAGTACTTC
cdr3_aa: CSIQTASYEQYF

v_call: TRBV5-1
clone_size: .
d_call: TRBD1
j_call: TRBJ1-1
cdr3_nt: TGCGCCAGCAGCAGCCCAGGGGGCCGGGTAGGAAACACTGAAGCTTTCTTT
cdr3_aa: CASSSPGGRVGNTEAFF

v_call: TRBV7-1
clone_size: .
d_call: TRBD2
j_call: TRBJ2-1
cdr3_nt: TGTGCCAGCAGCTCGGGACTAGCCAATGAGCAGTTCTTC
cdr3_aa: CASSSGLANEQFF

v_call: TRBV9
clone_size: .
d_call: TRBD2
j_call: TRBJ2-1
cdr3_nt: TGTGCCAGCAGCGTAGGACTAGCGGGAGGAAGCTCGGACAATGAGCAGTTCTTC
cdr3_aa: CASSVGLAGGSSDNEQFF

v_call: TRBV2
clone_size: .
d_call: TRBD2
j_call: TRBJ2-7
cdr3_nt: TGTGCCAGCAGTTACGGGGGGGAGCAGTACTTC
cdr3_aa: CASSYGGEQYF

v_call: TRBV4-3
clone_size: .
d_call: TRBD2
j_call: TRBJ2-1
cdr3_nt: TGCGCCAGCAGCCAGGGTCGGGGAGCAGGGAGGGATGAGCAGTTCTTC
cdr3_aa: CASSQGRGAGRDEQFF

v_call: TRBV5-5
clone_size: .
d_call: TRBD1
j_call: TRBJ1-2
cdr3_nt: TGTGCCAGCAGCTCGTCCGGGACAGGGGACCTACCGCGGGGCTACACCTTC
cdr3_aa: CASSSSGTGDLPRGYTF

v_call: TRBV19
clone_size: .
d_call: TRBD1
j_call: TRBJ2-1
cdr3_nt: TGTGCCAGTAGTCCTTGGGACAGGGCCCGTAATGAGCAGTTCTTC
cdr3_aa: CASSPWDRARNEQFF

v_call: TRBV10-3
clone_size: once
d_call: .
j_call: TRBJ1-4
cdr3_nt: TGTGCCATCAGTGAGCCTAGGGGGAAACTGTTTTTT
cdr3_aa: CAISEPRGKLFF

v_call: TRBV14
clone_size: .
d_call: TRBD2
j_call: TRBJ2-1
cdr3_nt: TGTGCCAGCAGCCAAATAGCGGGTTCCGGTTACAATGAGCAGTTCTTC
cdr3_aa: CASSQIAGSGYNEQFF

v_call: TRBV5-4
clone_size: once
d_call: TRBD2
j_call: TRBJ2-2
cdr3_nt: TGTGCCAGCAGCTTGGACCGGACTAGCGGCGGGGAGCTGTTTTTT
cdr3_aa: CASSLDRTSGGELFF

v_call: TRBV28
clone_size: .
d_call: .
j_call: TRBJ2-3
cdr3_nt: TGTGCCAGCAGTTTATTTTCGCGTGTATCAGGGACCAGAGATACGCAGTATTTT
cdr3_aa: CASSLFSRVSGTRDTQYF

v_call: TRBV27
clone_size: .
d_call: .
j_call: TRBJ1-5
cdr3_nt: TGTGCCAGCAGTTCCGCGACGTCCGGGGCGAGGAATTTT
cdr3_aa: CASSSATSGARNF

v_call: TRBV19
clone_size: .
d_call: .
j_call: TRBJ1-2
cdr3_nt: TGTGCCAGTAGTCGGGGTGTTTCCTATGGCTACACCTTC
cdr3_aa: CASSRGVSYGYTF

v_call: TRBV7-2
clone_size: .
d_call: .
j_call: TRBJ2-3
cdr3_nt: TGTGCCAGCAGCTTTAGTAGCTATACGCAGTATTTT
cdr3_aa: CASSFSSYTQYF

v_call: TRBV27
clone_size: .
d_call: TRBD1
j_call: TRBJ2-1
cdr3_nt: TGTGCCAGCAGTTTAAAGGACAGGGATTATTTGGGACACAATGAGCAGTTCTTC
cdr3_aa: CASSLKDRDYLGHNEQFF

v_call: TRBV29-1
clone_size: few
d_call: TRBD1
j_call: TRBJ1-3
cdr3_nt: TGCAGCGTTGACCTCGGACAGGGGTTTGGAAACACCATATATTTT
cdr3_aa: CSVDLGQGFGNTIYF

v_call: TRBV27
clone_size: once
d_call: .
j_call: TRBJ1-4
cdr3_nt: TGTGCCAGCAGGGGACGGAATAATGAAAAACTGTTTTTT
cdr3_aa: CASRGRNNEKLFF